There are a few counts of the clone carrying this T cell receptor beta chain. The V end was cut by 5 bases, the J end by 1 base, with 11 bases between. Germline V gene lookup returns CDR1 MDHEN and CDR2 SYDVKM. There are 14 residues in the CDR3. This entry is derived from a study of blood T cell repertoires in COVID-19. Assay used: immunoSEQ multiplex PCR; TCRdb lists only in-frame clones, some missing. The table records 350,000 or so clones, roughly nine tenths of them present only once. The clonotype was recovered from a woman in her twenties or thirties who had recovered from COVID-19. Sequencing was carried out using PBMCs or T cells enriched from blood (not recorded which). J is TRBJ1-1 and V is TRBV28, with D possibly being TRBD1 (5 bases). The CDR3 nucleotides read TGTGCCAGCAGTAACCTAGACAGGAACACTGAAGCTTTCTTT. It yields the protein CASSNLDRNTEAFF.